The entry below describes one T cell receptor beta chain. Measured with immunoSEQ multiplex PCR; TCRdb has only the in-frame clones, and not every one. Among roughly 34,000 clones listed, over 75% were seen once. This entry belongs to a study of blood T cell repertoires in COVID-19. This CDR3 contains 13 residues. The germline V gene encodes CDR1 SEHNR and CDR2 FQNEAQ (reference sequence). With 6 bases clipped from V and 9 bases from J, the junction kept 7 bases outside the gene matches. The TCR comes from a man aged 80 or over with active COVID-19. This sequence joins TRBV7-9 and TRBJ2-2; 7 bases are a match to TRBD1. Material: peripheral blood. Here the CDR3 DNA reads TGTGCCAGCAGGCAGGGGGATTGGAGGGAGCTGTTTTTT. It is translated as CASRQGDWRELFF.